This T cell receptor (beta chain) was sequenced in a study of T cells in Graves' hyperthyroidism and ophthalmopathy. A Clinical Activity Score of at least 3, a NOSPECS grade of at least 4 and a duration under 3 months were recorded in the ophthalmopathy patients. The CDR3 has 15 amino acids. Germline values: CDR1 DFQATT, CDR2 SNEGSKA (reference sequence). RNA transcripts yielded amplified TCR beta CDR3 regions. Primed by the HTBI set, a first-round RT-PCR was run on the TCR CDR3. Via MiXCR, TCRdb re-called the multiplex PCR reads, giving one row per CDR3 protein. Here the sample spans about 250,000 distinct CDR3 sequences, 22% being singletons. About this clonotype: One end of the junction is discordant with germline, which a read error may explain.

The receptor comes from a young man with Graves' ophthalmopathy. Specimen: blood. The chain uses TRBV20-1 and TRBJ2-5; no clear D gene. The CDR3 spells CSANKRLTFQEAQYF. The CDR3 DNA follows: TGCAGTGCTAACAAACGTCTCACCTTCCAAGAGGCCCAGTACTTC.